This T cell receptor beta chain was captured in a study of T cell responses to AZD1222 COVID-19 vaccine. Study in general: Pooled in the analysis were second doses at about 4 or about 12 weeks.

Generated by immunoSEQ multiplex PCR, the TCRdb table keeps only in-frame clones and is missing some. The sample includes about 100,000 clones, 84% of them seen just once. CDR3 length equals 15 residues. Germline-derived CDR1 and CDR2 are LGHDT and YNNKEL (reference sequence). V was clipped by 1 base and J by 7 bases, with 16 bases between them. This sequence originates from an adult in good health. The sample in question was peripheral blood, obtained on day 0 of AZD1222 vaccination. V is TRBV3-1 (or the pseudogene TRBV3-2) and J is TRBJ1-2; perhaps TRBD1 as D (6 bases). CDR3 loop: CASSQGPRGGSGYTF. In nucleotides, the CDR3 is TGTGCCAGCAGCCAAGGGCCTAGGGGGGGCTCTGGCTACACCTTC.